This paragraph covers one TCR beta chain sequence. This sample is part of a study of T cells after yellow fever vaccination. Study summary: In the case of low-cell-number fractions, SMART-Seq v4 Ultra Low Input was used for preparation.

TCRdb re-analysed the 5' RACE reads in MiXCR, keeping a single row per CDR3 protein. The sample has 360,000 or so distinct CDR3 sequences, roughly 10% seen once; the top ten hold 18%. Germline V gene lookup returns CDR1 MNHEY and CDR2 SVGEGT. Trimming took off 0 bases at V and 4 bases at J, with 10 bases between the two ends. The CDR3 sequence is 15 residues long. The specimen comprised PBMCs, sampled on the day of the first yellow fever vaccination. The chain couples TRBV6-2 or TRBV6-3 to TRBJ1-5; no clear D. This TCR was sampled from a man between 18 and 29 years old who received the YFV17D yellow fever vaccine. The CDR3 bases are TGTGCCAGCAGTTACTCGATGGCAGTAAATCAGCCCCAGCATTTT. Translating it yields CASSYSMAVNQPQHF.